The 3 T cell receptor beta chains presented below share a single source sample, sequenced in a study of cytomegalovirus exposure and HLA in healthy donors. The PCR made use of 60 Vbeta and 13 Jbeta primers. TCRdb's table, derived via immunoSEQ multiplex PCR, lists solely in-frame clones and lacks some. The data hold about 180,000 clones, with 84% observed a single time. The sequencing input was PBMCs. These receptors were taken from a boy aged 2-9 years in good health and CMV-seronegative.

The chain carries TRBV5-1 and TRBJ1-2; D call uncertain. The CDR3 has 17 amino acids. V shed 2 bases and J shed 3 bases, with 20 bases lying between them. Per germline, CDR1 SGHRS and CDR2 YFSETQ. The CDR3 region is CASSFPGSGRSDYGYTF. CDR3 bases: TGCGCCAGCAGCTTCCCAGGTTCGGGGAGATCGGACTATGGCTACACCTTC.

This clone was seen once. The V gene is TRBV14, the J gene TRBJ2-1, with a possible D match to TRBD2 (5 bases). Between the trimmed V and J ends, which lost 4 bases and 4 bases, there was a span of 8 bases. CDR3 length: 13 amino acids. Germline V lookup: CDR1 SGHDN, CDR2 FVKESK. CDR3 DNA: TGTGCCAGCAGCCCAGGACTTTACAATGAGCAGTTCTTC. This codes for CASSPGLYNEQFF.

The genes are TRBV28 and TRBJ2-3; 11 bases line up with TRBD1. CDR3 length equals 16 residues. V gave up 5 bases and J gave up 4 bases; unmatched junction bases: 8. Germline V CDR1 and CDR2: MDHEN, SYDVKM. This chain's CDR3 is CASSPWTGGLADTQYF. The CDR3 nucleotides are TGTGCCAGCAGTCCGTGGACAGGGGGCTTGGCAGATACGCAGTATTTT.